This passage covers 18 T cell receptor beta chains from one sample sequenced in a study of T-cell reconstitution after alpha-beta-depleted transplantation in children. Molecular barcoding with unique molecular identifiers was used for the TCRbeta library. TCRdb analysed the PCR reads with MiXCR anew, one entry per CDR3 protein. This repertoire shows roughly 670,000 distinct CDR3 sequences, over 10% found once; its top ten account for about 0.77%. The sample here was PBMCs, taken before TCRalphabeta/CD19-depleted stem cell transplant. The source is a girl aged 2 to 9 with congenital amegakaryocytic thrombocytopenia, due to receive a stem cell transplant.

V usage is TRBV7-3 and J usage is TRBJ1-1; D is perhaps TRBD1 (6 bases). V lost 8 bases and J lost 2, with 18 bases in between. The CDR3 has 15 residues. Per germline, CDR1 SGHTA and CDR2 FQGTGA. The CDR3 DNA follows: TGTGCCAGCTTGATCGGGGGCGGCGGTAACACTGAAGCTTTCTTT. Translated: CASLIGGGGNTEAFF.

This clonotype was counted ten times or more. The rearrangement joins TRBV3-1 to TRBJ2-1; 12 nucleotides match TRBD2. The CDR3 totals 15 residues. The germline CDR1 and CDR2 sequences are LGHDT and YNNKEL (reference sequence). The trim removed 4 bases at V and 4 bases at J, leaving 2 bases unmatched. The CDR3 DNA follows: TGTGCCAGCAGCCGACTAGCGGGGGAGTACAATGAGCAGTTCTTC. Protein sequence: CASSRLAGEYNEQFF.

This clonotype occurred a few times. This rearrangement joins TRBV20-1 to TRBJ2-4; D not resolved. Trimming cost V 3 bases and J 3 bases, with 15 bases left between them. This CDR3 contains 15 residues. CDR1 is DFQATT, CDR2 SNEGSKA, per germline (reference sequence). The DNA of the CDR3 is TGCAGTGCTAGTGCTTACATCTTTGGCAAAAACATTCAGTACTTC. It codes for CSASAYIFGKNIQYF.

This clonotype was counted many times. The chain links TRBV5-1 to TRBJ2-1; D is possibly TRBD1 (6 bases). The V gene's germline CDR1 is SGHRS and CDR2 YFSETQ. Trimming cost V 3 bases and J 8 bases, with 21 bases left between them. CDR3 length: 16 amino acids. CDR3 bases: TGCGCCAGCAGCTCGACCGGGACCCACAAGGGGGATGAGCAGTTCTTC. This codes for CASSSTGTHKGDEQFF. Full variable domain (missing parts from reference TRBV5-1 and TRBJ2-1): KAGVTQTPRYLIKTRGQQVTLSCSPISGHRSVSWYQQTPGQGLQFLFEYFSETQRNKGNFPGRFSGRQFSNSRSEMNVSTLELGDSALYLCASSSTGTHKGDEQFFGPGTRLTVL.

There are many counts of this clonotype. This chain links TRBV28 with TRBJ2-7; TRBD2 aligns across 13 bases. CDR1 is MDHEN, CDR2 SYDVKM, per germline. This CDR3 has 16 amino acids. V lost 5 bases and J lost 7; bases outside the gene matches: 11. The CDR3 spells CASSPWTSGSRGEQYF. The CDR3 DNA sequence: TGTGCCAGCAGTCCTTGGACTAGCGGGAGTCGGGGAGAGCAGTACTTC.

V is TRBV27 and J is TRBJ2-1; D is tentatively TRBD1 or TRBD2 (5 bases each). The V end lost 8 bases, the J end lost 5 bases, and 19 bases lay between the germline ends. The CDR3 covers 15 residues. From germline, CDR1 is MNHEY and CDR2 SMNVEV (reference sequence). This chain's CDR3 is CASQRWVGTDNEQFF. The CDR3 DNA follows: TGTGCCAGCCAGAGATGGGTCGGGACGGACAATGAGCAGTTCTTC.

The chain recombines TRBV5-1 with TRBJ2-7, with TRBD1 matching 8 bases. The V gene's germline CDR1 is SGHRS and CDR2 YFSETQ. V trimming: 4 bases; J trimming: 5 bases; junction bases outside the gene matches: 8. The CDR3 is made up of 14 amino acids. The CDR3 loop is CASSQGQGDNEQYF. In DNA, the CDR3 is TGCGCCAGCAGCCAAGGACAGGGTGACAACGAGCAGTACTTC.

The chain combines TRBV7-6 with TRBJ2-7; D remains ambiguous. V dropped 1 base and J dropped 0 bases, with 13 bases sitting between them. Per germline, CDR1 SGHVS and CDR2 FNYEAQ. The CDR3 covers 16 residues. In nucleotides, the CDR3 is TGTGCCAGCAGCTTAGAGCCATCCACAAGCTCCTACGAGCAGTACTTC. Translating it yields CASSLEPSTSSYEQYF.

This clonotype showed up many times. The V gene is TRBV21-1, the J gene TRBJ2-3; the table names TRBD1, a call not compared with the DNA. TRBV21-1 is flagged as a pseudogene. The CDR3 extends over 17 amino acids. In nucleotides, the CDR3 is TGTGCCAGCAGCACCCCGGGACAGATTACTAGCACAGATACGCAGTATTTT. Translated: CASSTPGQITSTDTQYF.

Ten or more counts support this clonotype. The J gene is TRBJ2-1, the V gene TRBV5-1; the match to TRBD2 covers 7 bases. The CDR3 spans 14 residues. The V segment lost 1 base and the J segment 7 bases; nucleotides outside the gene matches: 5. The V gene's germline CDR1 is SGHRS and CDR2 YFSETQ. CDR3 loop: CASSLRLADNEQFF. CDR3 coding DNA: TGCGCCAGCAGCTTGCGGCTAGCGGATAATGAGCAGTTCTTC.

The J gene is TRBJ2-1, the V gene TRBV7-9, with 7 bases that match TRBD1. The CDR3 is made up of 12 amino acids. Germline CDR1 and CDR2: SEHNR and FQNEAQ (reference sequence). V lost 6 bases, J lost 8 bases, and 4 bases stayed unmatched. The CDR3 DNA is TGTGCCAGCAGGCGACAGGGCTATGAGCAGTTCTTC. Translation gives CASRRQGYEQFF.

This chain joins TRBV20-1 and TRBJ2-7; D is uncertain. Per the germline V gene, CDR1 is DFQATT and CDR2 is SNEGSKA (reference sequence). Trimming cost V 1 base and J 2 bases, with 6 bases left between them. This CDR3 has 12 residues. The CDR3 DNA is TGCAGTGCTAGAGCCGACGCCTACGAGCAGTACTTC. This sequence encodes CSARADAYEQYF.

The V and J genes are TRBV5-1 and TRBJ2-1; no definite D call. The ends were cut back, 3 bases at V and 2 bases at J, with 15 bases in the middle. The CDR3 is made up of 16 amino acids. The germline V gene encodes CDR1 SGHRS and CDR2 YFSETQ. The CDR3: CASSSRRTATYNEQFF. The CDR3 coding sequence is TGCGCCAGCAGCTCACGACGGACCGCTACCTACAATGAGCAGTTCTTC.

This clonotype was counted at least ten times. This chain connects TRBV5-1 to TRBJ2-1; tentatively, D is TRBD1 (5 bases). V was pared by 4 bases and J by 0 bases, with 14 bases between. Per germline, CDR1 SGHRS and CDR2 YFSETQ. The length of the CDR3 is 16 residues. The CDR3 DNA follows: TGCGCCAGCAGCCCCCCGGACATCAGCTCCTACAATGAGCAGTTCTTC. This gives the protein CASSPPDISSYNEQFF.

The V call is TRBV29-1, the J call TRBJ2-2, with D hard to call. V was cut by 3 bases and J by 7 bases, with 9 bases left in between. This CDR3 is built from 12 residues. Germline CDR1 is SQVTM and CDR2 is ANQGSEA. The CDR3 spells CSVDWGFGELFF. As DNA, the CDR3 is TGCAGCGTTGACTGGGGTTTCGGGGAGCTGTTTTTT.

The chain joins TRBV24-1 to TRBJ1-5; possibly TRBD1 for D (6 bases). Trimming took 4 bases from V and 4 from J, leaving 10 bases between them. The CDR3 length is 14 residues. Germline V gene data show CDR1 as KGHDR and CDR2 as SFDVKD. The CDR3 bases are TGTGCCACCAGTGAATGGGACACTAATCAGCCCCAGCATTTT. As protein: CATSEWDTNQPQHF.

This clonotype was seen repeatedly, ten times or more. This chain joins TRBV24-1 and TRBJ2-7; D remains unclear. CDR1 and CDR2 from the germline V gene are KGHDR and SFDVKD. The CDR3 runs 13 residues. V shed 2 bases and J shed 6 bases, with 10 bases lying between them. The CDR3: CATSDWKGSEQYF. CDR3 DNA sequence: TGTGCCACCAGTGATTGGAAAGGGTCCGAGCAGTACTTC.

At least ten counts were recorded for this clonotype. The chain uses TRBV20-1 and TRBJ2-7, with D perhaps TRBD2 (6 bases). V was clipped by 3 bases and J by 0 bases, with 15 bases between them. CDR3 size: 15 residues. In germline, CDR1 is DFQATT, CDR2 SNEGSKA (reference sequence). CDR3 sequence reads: CSARSWDSYSYEQYF. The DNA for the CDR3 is TGCAGTGCTAGGAGTTGGGACTCGTACTCCTACGAGCAGTACTTC.